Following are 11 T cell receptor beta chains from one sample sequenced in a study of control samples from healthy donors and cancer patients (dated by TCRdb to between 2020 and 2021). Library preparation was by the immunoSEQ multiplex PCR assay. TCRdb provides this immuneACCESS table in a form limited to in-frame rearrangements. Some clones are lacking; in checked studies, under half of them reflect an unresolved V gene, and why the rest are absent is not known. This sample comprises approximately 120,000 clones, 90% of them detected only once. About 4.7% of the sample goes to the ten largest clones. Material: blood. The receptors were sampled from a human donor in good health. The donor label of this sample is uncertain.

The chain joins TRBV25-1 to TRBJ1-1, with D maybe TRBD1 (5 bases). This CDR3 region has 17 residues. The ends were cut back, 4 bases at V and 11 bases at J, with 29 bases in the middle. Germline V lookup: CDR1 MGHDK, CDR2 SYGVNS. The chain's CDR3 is CASSGPPGLKRWDVAFF. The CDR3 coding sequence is TGTGCCAGCAGTGGCCCTCCCGGGTTAAAGAGGTGGGACGTCGCTTTCTTT.

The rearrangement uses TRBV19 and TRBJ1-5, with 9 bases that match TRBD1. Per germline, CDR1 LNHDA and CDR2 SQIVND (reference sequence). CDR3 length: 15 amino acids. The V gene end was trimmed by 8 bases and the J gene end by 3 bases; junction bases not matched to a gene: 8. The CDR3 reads CASREDRGYNQPQHF. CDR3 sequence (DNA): TGTGCCAGTCGAGAGGACAGGGGTTACAATCAGCCCCAGCATTTT.

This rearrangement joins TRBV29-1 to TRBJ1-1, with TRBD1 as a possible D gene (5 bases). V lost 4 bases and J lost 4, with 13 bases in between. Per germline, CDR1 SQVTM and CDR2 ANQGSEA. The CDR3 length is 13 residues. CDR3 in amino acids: CSVVGQGATEAFF. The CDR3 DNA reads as TGCAGCGTTGTTGGCCAGGGTGCCACTGAAGCTTTCTTT. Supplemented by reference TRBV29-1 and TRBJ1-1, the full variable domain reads SAVISQKPSRDICQRGTSLTIQCQVDSQVTMMFWYRQQPGQSLTLIATANQGSEATYESGFVIDKFPISRPNLTFSTLTVSNMSPEDSSIYLCSVVGQGATEAFFGQGTRLTVV.

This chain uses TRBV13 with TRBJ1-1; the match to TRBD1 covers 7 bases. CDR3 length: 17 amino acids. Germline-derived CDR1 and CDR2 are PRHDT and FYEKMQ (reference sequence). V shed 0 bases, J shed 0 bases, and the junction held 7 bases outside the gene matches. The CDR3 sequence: CASSLGLGGSMNTEAFF. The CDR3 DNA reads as TGTGCCAGCAGCTTAGGTTTAGGGGGCAGCATGAACACTGAAGCTTTCTTT.

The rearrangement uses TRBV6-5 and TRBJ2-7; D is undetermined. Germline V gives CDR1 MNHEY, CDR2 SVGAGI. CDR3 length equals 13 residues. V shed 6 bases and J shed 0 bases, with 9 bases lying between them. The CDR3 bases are TGTGCCAGCAGGCTACCCAGCTCCTACGAGCAGTACTTC. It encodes CASRLPSSYEQYF.

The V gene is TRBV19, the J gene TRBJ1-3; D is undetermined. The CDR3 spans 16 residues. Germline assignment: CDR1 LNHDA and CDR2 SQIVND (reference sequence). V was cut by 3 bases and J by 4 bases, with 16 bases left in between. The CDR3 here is CASSMTLTPGGNTIYF. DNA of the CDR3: TGTGCCAGTAGTATGACACTGACTCCGGGCGGAAACACCATATATTTT.

CDR3 in amino acids: CATRTSANNEQFF. In DNA form, the CDR3 reads TGTGCCACCAGGACTAGCGCAAACAATGAGCAGTTCTTC. The V gene is TRBV24-1, the J gene TRBJ2-1; 8 bases are shared with TRBD2. Germline CDR1 reads KGHDR; CDR2 reads SFDVKD. This CDR3 has 13 residues. V shed 7 bases, J shed 5 bases, and the junction held 3 bases outside the gene matches.

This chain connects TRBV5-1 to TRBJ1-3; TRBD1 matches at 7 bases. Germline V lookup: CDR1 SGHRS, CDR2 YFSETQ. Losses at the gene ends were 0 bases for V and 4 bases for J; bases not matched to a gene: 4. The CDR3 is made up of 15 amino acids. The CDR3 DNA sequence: TGCGCCAGCAGCTTGGGTAGGGGGCAAGGAAACACCATATATTTT. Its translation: CASSLGRGQGNTIYF.

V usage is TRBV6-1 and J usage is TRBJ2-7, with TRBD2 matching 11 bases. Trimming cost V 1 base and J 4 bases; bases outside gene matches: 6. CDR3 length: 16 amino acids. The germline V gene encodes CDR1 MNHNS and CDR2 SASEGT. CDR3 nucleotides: TGTGCCAGCAGTGAAGACTGGGGACTAGCGGCGTACGAGCAGTACTTC. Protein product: CASSEDWGLAAYEQYF.

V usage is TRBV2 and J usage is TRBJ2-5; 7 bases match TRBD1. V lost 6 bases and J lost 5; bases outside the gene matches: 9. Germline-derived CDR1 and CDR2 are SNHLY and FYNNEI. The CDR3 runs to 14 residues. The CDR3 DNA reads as TGTGCCAGCAGGGCCAGACAGGGATCTGAGACCCAGTACTTC. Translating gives CASRARQGSETQYF.

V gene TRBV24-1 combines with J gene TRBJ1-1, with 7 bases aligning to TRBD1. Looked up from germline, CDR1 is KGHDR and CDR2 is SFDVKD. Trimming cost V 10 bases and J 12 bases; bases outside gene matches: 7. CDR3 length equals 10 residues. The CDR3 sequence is CATGGTDTFF. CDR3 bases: TGTGCCACTGGCGGGACAGACACTTTCTTT.